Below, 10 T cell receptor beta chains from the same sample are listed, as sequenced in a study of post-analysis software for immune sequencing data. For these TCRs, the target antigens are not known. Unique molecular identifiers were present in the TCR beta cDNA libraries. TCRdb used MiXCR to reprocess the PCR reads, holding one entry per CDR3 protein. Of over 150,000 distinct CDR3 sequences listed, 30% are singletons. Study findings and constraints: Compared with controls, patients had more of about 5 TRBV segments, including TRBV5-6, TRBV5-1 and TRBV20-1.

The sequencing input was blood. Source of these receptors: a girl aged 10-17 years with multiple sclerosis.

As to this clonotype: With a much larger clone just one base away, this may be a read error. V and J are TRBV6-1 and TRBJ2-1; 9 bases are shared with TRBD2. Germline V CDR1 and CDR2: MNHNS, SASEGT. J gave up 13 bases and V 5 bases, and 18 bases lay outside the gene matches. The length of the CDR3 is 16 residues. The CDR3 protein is CASSLSGSFGQETQFF. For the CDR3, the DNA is TGTGCCAGCAGTCTTAGCGGGAGCTTCGGCCAAGAGACCCAGTTCTTC.

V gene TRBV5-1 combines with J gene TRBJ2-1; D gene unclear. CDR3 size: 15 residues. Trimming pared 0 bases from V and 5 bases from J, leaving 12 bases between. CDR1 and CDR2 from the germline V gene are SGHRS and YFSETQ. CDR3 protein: CASSLGRRQDNEQFF. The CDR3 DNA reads TGCGCCAGCAGCTTGGGGCGGCGGCAGGACAATGAGCAGTTCTTC.

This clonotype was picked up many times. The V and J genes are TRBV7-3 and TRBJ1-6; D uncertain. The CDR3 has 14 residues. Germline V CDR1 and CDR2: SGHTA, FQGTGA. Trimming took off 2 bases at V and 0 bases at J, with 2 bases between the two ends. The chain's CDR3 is CASSLRSYNSPLHF. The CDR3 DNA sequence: TGTGCCAGCAGCTTACGCTCCTATAATTCACCCCTCCACTTT.

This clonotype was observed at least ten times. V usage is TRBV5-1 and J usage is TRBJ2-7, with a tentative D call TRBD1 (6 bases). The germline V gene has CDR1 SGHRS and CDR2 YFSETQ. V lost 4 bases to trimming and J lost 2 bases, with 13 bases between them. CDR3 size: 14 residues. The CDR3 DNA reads TGCGCCAGCAGCCCAGGGGTCTTAACCTACGAGCAGTACTTC. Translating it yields CASSPGVLTYEQYF.

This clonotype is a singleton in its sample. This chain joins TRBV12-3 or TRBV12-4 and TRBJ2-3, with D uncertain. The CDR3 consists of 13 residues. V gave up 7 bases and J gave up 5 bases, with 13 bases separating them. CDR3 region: CASTRDLVDTQYF. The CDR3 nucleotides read TGTGCCAGCACCCGCGACCTTGTAGATACGCAGTATTTT.

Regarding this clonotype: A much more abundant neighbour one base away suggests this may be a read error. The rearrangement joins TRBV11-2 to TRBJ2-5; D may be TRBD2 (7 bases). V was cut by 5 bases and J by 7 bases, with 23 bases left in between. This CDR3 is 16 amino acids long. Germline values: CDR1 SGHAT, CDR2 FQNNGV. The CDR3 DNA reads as TGTGCCAGCAGCCCGATCAGGGGAGGGGTTGGAGGGACCCAGTACTTC. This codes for CASSPIRGGVGGTQYF.

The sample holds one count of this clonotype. In DNA, the CDR3 is TGTGCCAGCACCGCGACGCGGACTGAAGCTTTCTTT. It translates to CASTATRTEAFF. V gene TRBV6-1 combines with J gene TRBJ1-1; no definite D call. The CDR3 extends over 12 amino acids. CDR1 is MNHNS and CDR2 is SASEGT in the germline V gene. The germline V and J ends were trimmed by 7 bases and 5 bases, with 11 bases remaining between them.

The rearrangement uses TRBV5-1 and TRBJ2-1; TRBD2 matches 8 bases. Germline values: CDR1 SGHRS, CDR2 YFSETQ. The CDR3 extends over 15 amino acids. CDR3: CVLTTAGDTYNEQFF. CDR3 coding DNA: TGCGTCCTGACCACAGCGGGAGATACCTACAATGAGCAGTTCTTC.

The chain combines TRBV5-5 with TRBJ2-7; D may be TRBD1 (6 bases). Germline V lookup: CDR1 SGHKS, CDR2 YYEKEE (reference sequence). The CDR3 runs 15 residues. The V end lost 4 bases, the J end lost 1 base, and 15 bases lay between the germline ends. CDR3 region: CASSRTRDTSYEQYF. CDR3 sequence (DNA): TGTGCCAGCAGCCGAACCCGGGACACTTCCTACGAGCAGTACTTC.

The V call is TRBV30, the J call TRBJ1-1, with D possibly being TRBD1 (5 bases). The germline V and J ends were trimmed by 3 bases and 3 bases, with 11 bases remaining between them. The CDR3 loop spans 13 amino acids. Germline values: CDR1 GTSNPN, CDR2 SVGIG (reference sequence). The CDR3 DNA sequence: TGTGCCTGGAGCGACGGGGGGGACACTGAAGCTTTCTTT. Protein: CAWSDGGDTEAFF.